The 13 T cell receptor beta chains presented below share a single source sample, sequenced in a study of blood T cell repertoires in COVID-19. Here immunoSEQ multiplex PCR was the method, and the copy in TCRdb shows in-frame clones only, minus some. Of 200,000 to 250,000 clones in the sample, 80% to 90% are singletons; the top ten hold roughly an eighth. Material for sequencing was peripheral blood. The receptor set was obtained from a human donor in a cohort sampled during active COVID-19.

The chain carries TRBV19 and TRBJ1-5; TRBD1 aligns across 8 bases. CDR1 and CDR2 (germline): LNHDA, SQIVND (reference sequence). The CDR3 has 14 residues. With V trimmed by 5 bases and J by 9 bases, 9 bases remained unmatched. In nucleotides, the CDR3 is TGTGCCAGTAGTCTGACAGGGGCCCTCGGGCCCCAGCATTTT. Amino acids: CASSLTGALGPQHF.

V and J are TRBV2 and TRBJ1-5, with D possibly matching TRBD1 (5 bases). The CDR3 is made up of 16 amino acids. Trimming stripped 8 bases from V and 9 bases from J, with 26 bases between. Germline V CDR1 and CDR2: SNHLY, FYNNEI. The DNA for the CDR3 is TGTGCCAGCGGGGGGGTACCGGGCCCCGGGCGATCGCCCCAGCATTTT. Translating gives CASGGVPGPGRSPQHF. The complete variable domain, with remaining parts taken from reference TRBV2 and TRBJ1-5, reads EPEVTQTPSHQVTQMGQEVILRCVPISNHLYFYWYRQILGQKVEFLVSFYNNEISEKSEIFDDQFSVERPDGSNFTLKIRSTKLEDSAMYFCASGGVPGPGRSPQHFGDGTRLSIL.

The V gene is TRBV2, the J gene TRBJ2-7; TRBD1 matches 7 bases. This CDR3 is built from 15 residues. Unmatched junction bases numbered 10, after V lost 6 bases and J lost 2 bases. Per the germline V gene, CDR1 is SNHLY and CDR2 is FYNNEI. CDR3 in DNA: TGTGCCAGCAGACCCAGCCGACAGGGAACCTACGAGCAGTACTTC. Its translation: CASRPSRQGTYEQYF.

This sequence joins TRBV6-6 and TRBJ2-4; D ambiguous. CDR3 length: 12 amino acids. With 2 bases removed from V and 6 bases from J, the gap between germline ends came to 5 bases. Germline-derived CDR1 and CDR2 are MNHNY and SVGAGI (reference sequence). The DNA of the CDR3 is TGTGCCAGCAGTTACACTGGAAACATTCAGTACTTC. Amino acids: CASSYTGNIQYF.

This clone was picked up many times. This sequence joins TRBV7-2 and TRBJ2-5; TRBD2 is a possible D gene (5 bases). CDR1 and CDR2 (germline): SGHTA, FQGNSA. The CDR3 has 13 residues. V was pared by 5 bases and J by 5 bases, with 12 bases between. CDR3 sequence (DNA): TGTGCCAGCAGCGCCGGGATCCGGGAGACCCAGTACTTC. This sequence encodes CASSAGIRETQYF.

The CDR3 bases are TGTGCCAGTAGTAGACAGGGGGTCTACAATGAGCAGTTCTTC. It yields the protein CASSRQGVYNEQFF. The J gene is TRBJ2-1, the V gene TRBV19, with 9 bases matching TRBD1. The ends lost 4 bases at V and 3 bases at J; junction bases unmatched: 1. Looked up from germline, CDR1 is LNHDA and CDR2 is SQIVND (reference sequence). The CDR3 spans 14 residues.

This rearrangement joins TRBV10-3 to TRBJ2-7, with 10 bases fitting TRBD2. This CDR3 spans 14 amino acids. The germline V gene encodes CDR1 ENHRY and CDR2 SYGVKD. After removal of 4 bases from V and 2 bases from J, the junction contained 2 bases not matched to a gene. CDR3 in DNA: TGTGCCATCAGTGGTACTAGCGGGACCTACGAGCAGTACTTC. Its translation is CAISGTSGTYEQYF.

The rearrangement uses TRBV6-5 and TRBJ2-7; 8 nucleotides line up with TRBD1. Germline-derived CDR1 and CDR2 are MNHEY and SVGAGI. Trimming at V came to 7 bases and at J to 0 bases, leaving 8 bases not matched to a gene. This CDR3 is 15 amino acids long. The CDR3 region is CASTLTGGSSYEQYF. The CDR3, as DNA: TGTGCCAGCACTTTAACAGGGGGTAGCTCCTACGAGCAGTACTTC.

The chain couples TRBV19 to TRBJ2-3, with 8 bases identical to TRBD1. CDR3 length: 15 amino acids. Germline CDR1 is LNHDA and CDR2 is SQIVND (reference sequence). V trimming: 8 bases; J trimming: 5 bases; junction bases outside the gene matches: 12. Here the CDR3 reads CASRPGQDSLDTQYF. CDR3 bases: TGTGCCAGTCGACCGGGACAGGACTCTTTAGATACGCAGTATTTT.

CDR3 DNA sequence: TGCGCCAGCAGCTTGGCCAGCGGGATGAGTGATACGCAGTATTTT. Protein sequence: CASSLASGMSDTQYF. The rearrangement links TRBV5-1 to TRBJ2-3; the match to TRBD2 covers 7 bases. This CDR3 is 15 amino acids long. V was pared by 0 bases and J by 6 bases, with 7 bases of the junction left unmatched. Looked up from germline, CDR1 is SGHRS and CDR2 is YFSETQ.

The V call is TRBV7-6, the J call TRBJ2-1, with D perhaps TRBD2 (5 bases). Germline values: CDR1 SGHVS, CDR2 FNYEAQ. The CDR3 totals 16 residues. V was cut by 5 bases and J by 4 bases, with 18 bases left in between. CDR3 amino acids: CASSGLQHGPYNEQFF. For the CDR3, the DNA is TGTGCCAGCAGCGGACTGCAGCACGGCCCTTACAATGAGCAGTTCTTC. The whole variable domain, remainder taken from reference TRBV7-6 and TRBJ2-1, is GAGVSQSPRYKVTKRGQDVALRCDPISGHVSLYWYRQALGQGPEFLTYFNYEAQQDKSGLPNDRFSAERPEGSISTLTIQRTEQRDSAMYRCASSGLQHGPYNEQFFGPGTRLTVL.

V usage is TRBV10-1 and J usage is TRBJ2-2, with TRBD2 matching 9 bases. The length of the CDR3 is 17 residues. The V gene end was trimmed by 5 bases and the J gene end by 4 bases; junction bases not matched to a gene: 11. Germline assignment: CDR1 WNHNN and CDR2 SYGVQD (reference sequence). The CDR3 DNA reads as TGCGCCAGCAGTCCCCTTACTAGCGGGTACCGCACCGGGGAGCTGTTTTTT. It codes for CASSPLTSGYRTGELFF.

The chain couples TRBV4-2 to TRBJ2-2; possible D gene TRBD2, 5 bases. V lost 4 bases and J lost 1, with 10 bases in between. The germline V gene has CDR1 LGHNA and CDR2 YNFKEQ. This CDR3 comprises 15 residues. The CDR3 coding sequence is TGTGCCAGCAGCCTTGGACTGCAGAACACCGGGGAGCTGTTTTTT. This sequence encodes CASSLGLQNTGELFF.